Presented here are 28 T cell receptor beta chains from one specimen sequenced in a study of control samples from healthy donors and cancer patients. Profiling relied on immunoSEQ multiplex PCR, and the TCRdb table lists in-frame clones only, not all of them. The data show some 120,000 clones, 85% to 95% seen once. What was sequenced was PBMCs. The receptors shown here come from a man in his fifties with head and neck cancer.

Concerning this clone itself: This sample includes further DNA sequences coding for the same CDR3. The chain combines TRBV5-6 with TRBJ2-3, with D uncertain. CDR3 size: 12 residues. Germline CDR1 and CDR2: SGHDT and YYEEEE. Trimming left V 0 bases short and J 4 bases short, with 3 bases between. The CDR3 region has the DNA TGTGCCAGCAGCTTGGCGGCAGATACGCAGTATTTT. Residues: CASSLAADTQYF.

V is TRBV19 and J is TRBJ2-3; D unclear. The germline V and J ends were trimmed by 5 bases and 0 bases, with 9 bases remaining between them. Germline V gives CDR1 LNHDA, CDR2 SQIVND (reference sequence). The CDR3 totals 14 residues. The CDR3 DNA is TGTGCCAGTAGTGACGGTGCTAGCACAGATACGCAGTATTTT. Its protein is CASSDGASTDTQYF.

J is TRBJ2-5 and V is TRBV28, with 11 bases matching TRBD2. CDR3 length equals 17 residues. CDR1 is MDHEN, CDR2 SYDVKM, per germline. V was pared by 3 bases and J by 5 bases, with 11 bases of the junction left unmatched. CDR3: CASSLGTTSGVGETQYF. CDR3 DNA: TGTGCCAGCAGTTTGGGGACGACTAGCGGGGTTGGGGAGACCCAGTACTTC. Full variable domain (rest looked up from reference TRBV28 and TRBJ2-5): DVKVTQSSRYLVKRTGEKVFLECVQDMDHENMFWYRQDPGLGLRLIYFSYDVKMKEKGDIPEGYSVSREKKERFSLILESASTNQTSMYLCASSLGTTSGVGETQYFGPGTRLLVL.

This chain links TRBV7-9 with TRBJ2-1; 10 positions match TRBD2. Germline V CDR1 and CDR2: SEHNR, FQNEAQ (reference sequence). The CDR3 spans 15 residues. J was trimmed by 4 bases and V by 4 bases; bases with no gene match: 4. The CDR3 is CASSSSGGLYNEQFF. CDR3 sequence (DNA): TGTGCCAGCAGCTCTAGCGGGGGCCTTTACAATGAGCAGTTCTTC.

The V and J genes are TRBV18 and TRBJ1-2; possibly TRBD1 for D (5 bases). Germline lookup yields CDR1 KGHSH and CDR2 LQKENI. Trimming removed 2 bases from V and 2 bases from J, with 9 bases in between. The CDR3 runs 14 residues. CDR3 loop: CASSPAGMNYGYTF. The CDR3 DNA sequence: TGTGCCAGCTCACCAGCAGGGATGAACTATGGCTACACCTTC.

The sample holds a few counts of this clone. V is TRBV3-1 (or the pseudogene TRBV3-2) and J is TRBJ2-7, with D unclear. Germline V gives CDR1 LGHDT, CDR2 YNNKEL (reference sequence). The germline V and J ends were trimmed by 5 bases and 3 bases, with 11 bases remaining between them. The CDR3 runs to 13 residues. CDR3 DNA: TGTGCCAGCAGCGAACGCTCAGTCTACGAGCAGTACTTC. Its translation is CASSERSVYEQYF.

V and J are TRBV6-4 and TRBJ1-2; D ambiguous. In germline, CDR1 is MRHNA, CDR2 SNTAGT. V lost 2 bases to trimming and J lost 2 bases, with 9 bases between them. The CDR3 contains 14 residues. The CDR3, as DNA: TGTGCCAGCAGTGACCGGCCAGTCAACTATGGCTACACCTTC. It encodes CASSDRPVNYGYTF.

The chain links TRBV7-3 to TRBJ2-3, with TRBD2 identical over 7 bases. Per the germline V gene, CDR1 is SGHTA and CDR2 is FQGTGA. The CDR3 extends over 15 amino acids. Unmatched junction bases numbered 7, after V lost 5 bases and J lost 2 bases. The CDR3 here is CASSPTGGVTDTQYF. For the CDR3, the DNA is TGTGCCAGCAGCCCGACGGGGGGAGTCACAGATACGCAGTATTTT.

The chain employs TRBV7-3 and TRBJ1-2; possible D gene TRBD1, 5 bases. In germline, CDR1 is SGHTA, CDR2 FQGTGA. The CDR3 loop spans 13 amino acids. V was shortened by 5 bases and J by 8 bases, with 15 bases between the two germline ends. DNA of the CDR3: TGTGCCAGCAGCGCGGGACTTGGTGGAGGCTACACCTTC. As protein: CASSAGLGGGYTF.

The V gene is TRBV4-2, the J gene TRBJ1-1; D not resolved. Per germline, CDR1 LGHNA and CDR2 YNFKEQ. V was clipped by 0 bases and J by 6 bases, with 14 bases between them. This CDR3 contains 15 residues. The CDR3 region has the DNA TGTGCCAGCAGCCAAGACCCTGAAACAGCGCCTGAAGCTTTCTTT. The encoded protein is CASSQDPETAPEAFF.

This clone was counted a single time. This chain connects TRBV18 to TRBJ2-7, with 7 bases aligning to TRBD1. Trimming took 3 bases from V and 5 from J; bases not matched to a gene: 7. The CDR3 is made up of 14 amino acids. CDR1 KGHSH and CDR2 LQKENI come from the germline V gene. The CDR3 bases are TGTGCCAGCTCACCCCAGGGGGTAGGGGACGAGCAGTACTTC. It yields the protein CASSPQGVGDEQYF.

The rearrangement links TRBV7-2 to TRBJ2-7; D is uncertain. This CDR3 has 12 amino acids. The germline V gene has CDR1 SGHTA and CDR2 FQGNSA. The V and J ends lost 4 bases and 3 bases respectively, with 7 bases between them. For the CDR3, the DNA is TGTGCCAGCAGCTCCCTCTACTACGAGCAGTACTTC. Translated: CASSSLYYEQYF.

The V call is TRBV7-2, the J call TRBJ2-7; D is perhaps TRBD1 (6 bases). Germline assignment: CDR1 SGHTA and CDR2 FQGNSA. The V end was cut by 4 bases, the J end by 5 bases, with 21 bases between. The CDR3 is 16 amino acids. The DNA for the CDR3 is TGTGCCAGCAGCTCACCCCGCTCAACAGGGTTCGACGAGCAGTACTTC. Translating it yields CASSSPRSTGFDEQYF.

The chain combines TRBV7-9 with TRBJ1-2; 7 bases are shared with TRBD1. The CDR3 has 14 amino acids. Looked up from germline, CDR1 is SEHNR and CDR2 is FQNEAQ (reference sequence). V gave up 1 base and J gave up 8 bases; unmatched junction bases: 7. CDR3 sequence reads: CASSLDGQALGYTF. The CDR3 DNA reads TGTGCCAGCAGCTTAGACGGACAGGCATTGGGCTACACCTTC.

This clone has more than one count but fewer than ten. The CDR3 spells CASSGLAGELSYEQYF. CDR3 DNA: TGTGCCAGCAGTGGACTAGCGGGGGAGCTCTCCTACGAGCAGTACTTC. This chain uses TRBV6-1 with TRBJ2-7, with TRBD2 identical over 12 bases. Per germline, CDR1 MNHNS and CDR2 SASEGT. This CDR3 comprises 16 residues. V trimming: 4 bases; J trimming: 0 bases; junction bases outside the gene matches: 4.

The chain combines TRBV19 with TRBJ1-5, with D hard to call. The CDR3 extends over 14 amino acids. The germline V and J ends were trimmed by 3 bases and 3 bases, with 9 bases remaining between them. Germline values: CDR1 LNHDA, CDR2 SQIVND (reference sequence). The CDR3 spells CASSIPTTNQPQHF. The CDR3 DNA reads as TGTGCCAGTAGTATCCCGACCACCAATCAGCCCCAGCATTTT.

CDR3 residues: CASSLAGTGGEETQYF. The CDR3 region has the DNA TGTGCCAGCAGCTTGGCCGGGACAGGGGGCGAAGAGACCCAGTACTTC. The chain has TRBV5-4 and TRBJ2-5; 12 nucleotides agree with TRBD1. The CDR3 runs 16 residues. Germline V lookup: CDR1 SGHNT, CDR2 YYREEE (reference sequence). The junction had 3 bases not matched to a gene; V was cut back by 0 bases and J by 3 bases.

This clone came up once. The gene calls are TRBV7-3 and TRBJ2-5; D may be TRBD2 (5 bases). The CDR3 extends over 14 amino acids. The V end lost 1 base, the J end lost 4 bases, and 10 bases lay between the germline ends. Germline CDR1 is SGHTA and CDR2 is FQGTGA. The CDR3 region is CASSLSPGLETQYF. DNA of the CDR3: TGTGCCAGCAGCTTAAGTCCGGGGTTAGAGACCCAGTACTTC.

In its sample, this clone was seen once. The V gene is TRBV2, the J gene TRBJ1-2; D is unresolved. Trimming pared 7 bases from V and 0 bases from J, leaving 12 bases between. This CDR3 has 14 residues. Germline V gene data show CDR1 as SNHLY and CDR2 as FYNNEI. The CDR3 nucleotides read TGTGCCAGCATCCCAGGACCCTCTAACTATGGCTACACCTTC. It is translated as CASIPGPSNYGYTF.

CDR3 nucleotides: TGTGCCAGCAGGGAGGCGGCTTCTGGGGCCAACGTCCTGACTTTC. Translation gives CASREAASGANVLTF. The chain recombines TRBV6-6 with TRBJ2-6, with a possible D match to TRBD2 (5 bases). The CDR3 is 15 amino acids. V dropped 6 bases and J dropped 1 base, with 10 bases sitting between them. CDR1 MNHNY and CDR2 SVGAGI come from the germline V gene (reference sequence).

The chain links TRBV5-1 to TRBJ1-2; 8 nucleotides match TRBD1. After removal of 4 bases from V and 8 bases from J, the junction contained 16 bases not matched to a gene. The CDR3 has 16 amino acids. In germline, CDR1 is SGHRS, CDR2 YFSETQ. CDR3 sequence reads: CASSREPGTGLNGYTF. CDR3 in DNA: TGCGCCAGCAGCCGAGAGCCCGGGACAGGCTTGAACGGCTACACCTTC. Supplemented by reference TRBV5-1 and TRBJ1-2, the full variable domain reads KAGVTQTPRYLIKTRGQQVTLSCSPISGHRSVSWYQQTPGQGLQFLFEYFSETQRNKGNFPGRFSGRQFSNSRSEMNVSTLELGDSALYLCASSREPGTGLNGYTFGSGTRLTVV.

This clone was seen once. The V gene is TRBV6-2 or TRBV6-3, the J gene TRBJ2-2; 7 nucleotides align to TRBD2. CDR1 MNHEY and CDR2 SVGEGT come from the germline V gene. V trimming: 2 bases; J trimming: 1 base; junction bases outside the gene matches: 1. This CDR3 has 15 amino acids. Here the CDR3 reads CASSYTGGNTGELFF. CDR3 sequence (DNA): TGTGCCAGCAGTTACACGGGGGGGAACACCGGGGAGCTGTTTTTT.

The J gene is TRBJ2-7, the V gene TRBV28, with 7 bases lining up with TRBD2. Germline trimming cut 10 bases from V and 5 bases from J; bases unmatched to any gene: 8. Germline V gives CDR1 MDHEN, CDR2 SYDVKM. The CDR3 sequence is 12 residues long. Written as DNA, the CDR3 is TGTGCCACCCTGCGGGGGAGGGACGAGCAGTACTTC. It is translated as CATLRGRDEQYF.

The chain has TRBV7-3 and TRBJ2-3; D remains ambiguous. This CDR3 is 13 amino acids long. Germline V gene lookup returns CDR1 SGHTA and CDR2 FQGTGA. V lost 5 bases, J lost 6 bases, and 12 bases lay in between. DNA of the CDR3: TGTGCCAGCAGCCCTGAGTGGGCGGATACGCAGTATTTT. The encoded protein is CASSPEWADTQYF.

The V gene is TRBV5-1, the J gene TRBJ1-6; D might be TRBD1 (5 bases). CDR1 is SGHRS, CDR2 YFSETQ, per germline. V was clipped by 0 bases and J by 7 bases, with 11 bases between them. This CDR3 comprises 15 residues. The CDR3 here is CASSLGGALNSPLHF. The CDR3, as DNA: TGCGCCAGCAGCTTGGGAGGGGCCCTAAATTCACCCCTCCACTTT.

The chain uses TRBV28 and TRBJ1-1; a possible D gene is TRBD1 (6 bases). There are 13 residues in the CDR3. With 5 bases removed from V and 10 bases from J, the gap between germline ends came to 17 bases. CDR1 MDHEN and CDR2 SYDVKM come from the germline V gene. CDR3 residues: CASSPRLAGVAFF. In DNA, the CDR3 is TGTGCCAGCAGTCCCCGGTTGGCAGGGGTAGCTTTCTTT.

The rearrangement links TRBV7-9 to TRBJ1-4; D ambiguous. V was clipped by 5 bases and J by 1 base, with 11 bases between them. CDR3 length: 15 amino acids. Germline V gives CDR1 SEHNR, CDR2 FQNEAQ (reference sequence). The CDR3 reads CASSPVARTNEKLFF. Here the CDR3 DNA reads TGTGCCAGCAGCCCTGTGGCCCGAACTAATGAAAAACTGTTTTTT.

This chain connects TRBV23-1 to TRBJ1-1; 7 positions agree with TRBD1. TRBV23-1 is known as an ORF, though its function is uncertain. The CDR3 sequence is 14 residues long. The ends lost 4 bases at V and 1 base at J; junction bases unmatched: 3. CDR3 residues: CASSLKGANTEAFF. Here the CDR3 DNA reads TGCGCCAGCAGTCTAAAGGGGGCGAACACTGAAGCTTTCTTT.